Below are 14 T cell receptor beta chains sequenced from a single sample in a study of cytomegalovirus exposure and HLA in healthy donors. PCR involved 60 Vbeta and 13 Jbeta primers. TCRdb's table, derived via immunoSEQ multiplex PCR, lists solely in-frame clones and lacks some. The sample yields some 92,000 clones, 70% to 80% seen once. Sequenced sample: PBMCs. Receptors originate from a man between 18 and 35 years old in good health and CMV-seropositive.

This clone showed up just once. This chain joins TRBV6-1 and TRBJ2-7; no clear D gene. This CDR3 comprises 13 residues. V was shortened by 3 bases and J by 3 bases, with 9 bases between the two germline ends. The V gene's germline CDR1 is MNHNS and CDR2 SASEGT. The CDR3 region has the DNA TGTGCCAGCAGTGAGGTGCTCTACTACGAGCAGTACTTC. Its protein product is CASSEVLYYEQYF.

V is TRBV20-1 and J is TRBJ2-7; D unresolved. In germline, CDR1 is DFQATT, CDR2 SNEGSKA (reference sequence). The germline V and J ends were trimmed by 5 bases and 1 base, with 6 bases remaining between them. The CDR3 has 11 residues. The CDR3 spells CSAPSSYEQYF. CDR3 nucleotide sequence: TGCAGTGCTCCGTCTTCCTACGAGCAGTACTTC.

The chain recombines TRBV30 with TRBJ1-4; the D gene is possibly TRBD1 (6 bases). The CDR3 has 16 amino acids. CDR1 is GTSNPN, CDR2 SVGIG, per germline (reference sequence). With 3 bases removed from V and 0 bases from J, the gap between germline ends came to 14 bases. DNA for the CDR3: TGTGCCTGGAGGAGAGGGGGGGGCCCAACTAATGAAAAACTGTTTTTT. Amino acids: CAWRRGGGPTNEKLFF.

This clone was seen only once. V usage is TRBV6-5 and J usage is TRBJ1-5; the D is unclear. This CDR3 comprises 13 residues. The ends were cut back, 2 bases at V and 2 bases at J, with 4 bases in the middle. In germline, CDR1 is MNHEY, CDR2 SVGAGI. CDR3 residues: CASSYGGNQPQHF. In DNA, the CDR3 is TGTGCCAGCAGTTACGGAGGCAATCAGCCCCAGCATTTT.

This clone was detected only a few times. V gene TRBV2 combines with J gene TRBJ2-5; 10 bases fit TRBD2. The J segment lost 1 base and the V segment lost 6 bases, leaving 5 bases of the junction unmatched. Germline values: CDR1 SNHLY, CDR2 FYNNEI. This CDR3 spans 15 amino acids. The CDR3 region has the DNA TGTGCCAGCAGGCTTCTAGCGGGGGTCCAAGAGACCCAGTACTTC. It specifies CASRLLAGVQETQYF.

V is TRBV5-1 and J is TRBJ1-4; 8 bases fit TRBD1. After removal of 4 bases from V and 10 bases from J, the junction contained 15 bases not matched to a gene. Per germline, CDR1 SGHRS and CDR2 YFSETQ. CDR3 length equals 16 residues. The CDR3 here is CASSDRGQEIIGKLFF. The DNA of the CDR3 is TGCGCCAGCAGCGACCGGGGACAGGAAATCATCGGAAAACTGTTTTTT.

The chain is built from TRBV2 and TRBJ1-3, with 9 bases that match TRBD1. The length of the CDR3 is 14 residues. V shed 6 bases, J shed 4 bases, and the junction held 4 bases outside the gene matches. Looked up from germline, CDR1 is SNHLY and CDR2 is FYNNEI. The chain's CDR3 is CASRRQGGGNTIYF. CDR3 nucleotide sequence: TGTGCCAGCAGGAGACAGGGGGGAGGAAACACCATATATTTT.

A few counts support this clone. The rearrangement joins TRBV4-1 to TRBJ1-5, with a tentative D call TRBD1 (6 bases). The CDR3 is 15 residues long. Germline lookup yields CDR1 MGHRA and CDR2 YSYEKL. V was trimmed by 7 bases and J by 0 bases, leaving 13 bases between them. The CDR3 DNA is TGCGCCAGCAATCTGGGGGCTTTTAGCAATCAGCCCCAGCATTTT. It is translated as CASNLGAFSNQPQHF.

CDR3 coding DNA: TGTGCCAGCAGCCAAGATCCAATAGGACAGGGAGCGTCCTACGAGCAGTACTTC. This sequence encodes CASSQDPIGQGASYEQYF. J is TRBJ2-7 and V is TRBV4-2; 8 bases are a match to TRBD1. The germline CDR1 and CDR2 sequences are LGHNA and YNFKEQ. The CDR3 length is 18 residues. The junction had 11 bases not matched to a gene; V was cut back by 0 bases and J by 1 base.

The rearrangement links TRBV10-2 to TRBJ2-5, with 8 bases aligning to TRBD1. V trimming: 2 bases; J trimming: 5 bases; junction bases outside the gene matches: 13. CDR3 size: 17 residues. The V gene's germline CDR1 is WSHSY and CDR2 SAAADI. CDR3: CASSEPPDRVGSETQYF. The CDR3 region has the DNA TGCGCCAGCAGTGAGCCCCCGGACAGGGTGGGAAGTGAGACCCAGTACTTC.

The V gene is TRBV7-2, the J gene TRBJ1-2, with D possibly being TRBD1 (5 bases). The CDR3 is made up of 14 amino acids. Germline V CDR1 and CDR2: SGHTA, FQGNSA. V was shortened by 2 bases and J by 6 bases, with 13 bases between the two germline ends. CDR3 protein: CASSLKWEGNGYTF. The CDR3 DNA reads TGTGCCAGCAGCTTAAAATGGGAGGGGAATGGCTACACCTTC.

In DNA, the CDR3 is TGTGCCAGCAGCCTGATGGGGGGAGAGACCCAGTACTTC. Translation: CASSLMGGETQYF. J is TRBJ2-5 and V is TRBV7-9, with D tentatively TRBD2 (6 bases). The CDR3 length is 13 residues. The germline gives CDR1 SEHNR, CDR2 FQNEAQ (reference sequence). With 5 bases removed from V and 4 bases from J, the gap between germline ends came to 11 bases.

The chain carries TRBV9 and TRBJ1-1; weak D call: TRBD1 (6 bases). The CDR3 is 15 residues long. V lost 4 bases, J lost 2 bases, and 15 bases lay in between. Germline lookup yields CDR1 SGDLS and CDR2 YYNGEE. CDR3 bases: TGTGCCAGCAGCTCCCACGGACAGTCTAACACTGAAGCTTTCTTT. It encodes CASSSHGQSNTEAFF. Full variable domain (outside the CDR3, taken from reference TRBV9 and TRBJ1-1): DSGVTQTPKHLITATGQRVTLRCSPRSGDLSVYWYQQSLDQGLQFLIQYYNGEERAKGNILERFSAQQFPDLHSELNLSSLELGDSALYFCASSSHGQSNTEAFFGQGTRLTVV.

The rearrangement joins TRBV29-1 to TRBJ2-5; D is possibly TRBD2 (5 bases). The CDR3 is 11 amino acids. In germline, CDR1 is SQVTM, CDR2 ANQGSEA. Written as DNA, the CDR3 is TGCACGGGGAAGCATCAAGAGACCCAGTACTTC. The encoded protein is CTGKHQETQYF.